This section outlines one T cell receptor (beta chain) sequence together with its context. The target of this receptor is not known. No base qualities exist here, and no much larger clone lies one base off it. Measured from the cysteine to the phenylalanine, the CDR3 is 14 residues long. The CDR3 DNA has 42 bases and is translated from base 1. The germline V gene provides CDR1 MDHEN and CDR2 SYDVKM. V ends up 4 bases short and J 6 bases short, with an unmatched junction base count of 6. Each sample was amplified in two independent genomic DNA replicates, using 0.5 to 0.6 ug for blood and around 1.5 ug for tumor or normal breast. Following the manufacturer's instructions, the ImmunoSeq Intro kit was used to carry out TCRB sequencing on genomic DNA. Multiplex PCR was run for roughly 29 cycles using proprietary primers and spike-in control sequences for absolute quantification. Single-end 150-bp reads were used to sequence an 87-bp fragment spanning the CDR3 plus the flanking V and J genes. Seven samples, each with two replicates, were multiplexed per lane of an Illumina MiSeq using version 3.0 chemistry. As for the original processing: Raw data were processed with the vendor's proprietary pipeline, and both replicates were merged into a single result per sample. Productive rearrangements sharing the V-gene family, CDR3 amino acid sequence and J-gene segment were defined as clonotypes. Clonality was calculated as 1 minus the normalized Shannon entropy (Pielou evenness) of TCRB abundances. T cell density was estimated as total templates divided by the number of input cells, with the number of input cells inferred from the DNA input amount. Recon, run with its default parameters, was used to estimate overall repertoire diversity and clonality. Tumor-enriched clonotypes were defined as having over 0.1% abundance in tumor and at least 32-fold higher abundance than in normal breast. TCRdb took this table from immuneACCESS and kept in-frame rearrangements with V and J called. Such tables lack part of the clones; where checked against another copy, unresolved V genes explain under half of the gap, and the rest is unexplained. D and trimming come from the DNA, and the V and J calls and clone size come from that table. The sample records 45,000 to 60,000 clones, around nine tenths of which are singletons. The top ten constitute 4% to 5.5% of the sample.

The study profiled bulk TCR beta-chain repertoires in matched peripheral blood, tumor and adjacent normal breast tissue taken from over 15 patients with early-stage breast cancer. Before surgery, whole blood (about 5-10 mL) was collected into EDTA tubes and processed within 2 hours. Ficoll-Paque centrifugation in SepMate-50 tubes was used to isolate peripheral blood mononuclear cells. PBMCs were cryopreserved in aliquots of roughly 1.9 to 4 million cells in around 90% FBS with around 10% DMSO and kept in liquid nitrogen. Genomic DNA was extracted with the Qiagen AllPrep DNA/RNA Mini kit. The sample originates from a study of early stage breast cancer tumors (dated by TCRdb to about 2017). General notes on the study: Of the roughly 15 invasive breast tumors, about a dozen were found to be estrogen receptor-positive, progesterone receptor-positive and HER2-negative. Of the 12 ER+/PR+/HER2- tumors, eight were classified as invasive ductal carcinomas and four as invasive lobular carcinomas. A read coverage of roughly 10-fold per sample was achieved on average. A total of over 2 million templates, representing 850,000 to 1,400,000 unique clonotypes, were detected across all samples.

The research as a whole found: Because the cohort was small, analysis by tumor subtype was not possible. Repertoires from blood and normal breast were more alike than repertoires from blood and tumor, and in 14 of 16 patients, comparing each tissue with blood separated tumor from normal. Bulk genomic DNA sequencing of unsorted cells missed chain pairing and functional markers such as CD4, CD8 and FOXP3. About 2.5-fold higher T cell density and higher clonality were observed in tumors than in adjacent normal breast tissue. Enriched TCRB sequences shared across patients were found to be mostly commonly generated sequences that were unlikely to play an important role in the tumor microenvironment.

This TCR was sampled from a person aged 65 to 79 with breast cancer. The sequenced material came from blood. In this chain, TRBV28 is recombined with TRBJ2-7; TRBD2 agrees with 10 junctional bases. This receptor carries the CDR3 CASSSGTSVGEQYF. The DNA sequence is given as TGTGCCAGCAGTTCTGGGACTAGCGTCGGCGAGCAGTACTTC.